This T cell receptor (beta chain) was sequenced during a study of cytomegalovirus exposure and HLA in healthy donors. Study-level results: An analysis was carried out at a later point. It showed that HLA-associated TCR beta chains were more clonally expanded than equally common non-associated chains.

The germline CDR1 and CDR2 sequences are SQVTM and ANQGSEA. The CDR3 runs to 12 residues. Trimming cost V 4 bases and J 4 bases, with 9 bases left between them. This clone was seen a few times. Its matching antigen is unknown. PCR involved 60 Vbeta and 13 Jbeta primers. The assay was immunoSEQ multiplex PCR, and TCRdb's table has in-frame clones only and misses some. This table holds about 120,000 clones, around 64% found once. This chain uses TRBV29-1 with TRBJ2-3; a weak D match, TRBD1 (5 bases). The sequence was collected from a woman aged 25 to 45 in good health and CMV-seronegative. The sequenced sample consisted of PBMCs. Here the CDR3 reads CSVVEGADTQYF. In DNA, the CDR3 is TGCAGCGTTGTAGAAGGGGCAGATACGCAGTATTTT.